The present T cell receptor beta chain was sequenced within a study of T-cell memory formation after mild COVID-19. Study-level information: For the most part, TCR clusters were specific to one donor.

Points from the study as a whole: Those CD4+ clones that contracted were mainly in CM and EM (CD8+ ones in EMRA).

As to this clonotype: Its target is not known.

V shed 2 bases and J shed 0 bases, with 8 bases lying between them. The CDR3 runs 14 residues. Germline V gene lookup returns CDR1 SGDLS and CDR2 YYNGEE. TCRdb ran MiXCR on the 5' RACE reads and lists one entry per CDR3 protein. The sample carries some 88,000 distinct CDR3 sequences, 25% recorded once. The clonotype was recovered from a man aged 18 to 29 who had mild COVID-19 (a few samples of this study predate the infection). Cell type and time point are not known. The sample was PBMCs or a T cell subset sorted from them (not recorded which). This rearrangement joins TRBV9 to TRBJ1-1; no clear D. CDR3 sequence (DNA): TGTGCCAGCAGCGTTACAGACCTGAACACTGAAGCTTTCTTT. Translating gives CASSVTDLNTEAFF.